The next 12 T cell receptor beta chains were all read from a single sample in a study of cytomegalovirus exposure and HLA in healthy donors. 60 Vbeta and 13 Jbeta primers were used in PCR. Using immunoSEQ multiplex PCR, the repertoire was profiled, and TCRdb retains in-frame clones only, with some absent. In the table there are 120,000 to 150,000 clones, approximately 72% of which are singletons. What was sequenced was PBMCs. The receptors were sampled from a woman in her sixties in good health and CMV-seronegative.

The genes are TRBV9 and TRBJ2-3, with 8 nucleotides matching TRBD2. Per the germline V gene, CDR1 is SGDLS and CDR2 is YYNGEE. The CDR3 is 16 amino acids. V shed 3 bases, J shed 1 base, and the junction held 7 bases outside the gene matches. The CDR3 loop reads CASSASSGVGTDTQYF. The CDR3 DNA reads TGTGCCAGCAGCGCCAGTAGCGGGGTTGGCACAGATACGCAGTATTTT.

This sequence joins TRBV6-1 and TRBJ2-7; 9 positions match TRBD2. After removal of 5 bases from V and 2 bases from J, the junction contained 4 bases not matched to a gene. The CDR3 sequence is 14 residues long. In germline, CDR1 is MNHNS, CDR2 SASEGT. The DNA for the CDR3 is TGTGCCAGCAGTACAGCGGGGGGACCCTACGAGCAGTACTTC. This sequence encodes CASSTAGGPYEQYF.

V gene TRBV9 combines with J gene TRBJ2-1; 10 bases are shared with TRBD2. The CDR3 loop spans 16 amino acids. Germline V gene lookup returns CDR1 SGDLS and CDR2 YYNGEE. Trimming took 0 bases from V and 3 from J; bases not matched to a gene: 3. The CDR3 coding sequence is TGTGCCAGCAGCGTAGTAGCGGGGGGCGGCTACAATGAGCAGTTCTTC. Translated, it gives CASSVVAGGGYNEQFF.

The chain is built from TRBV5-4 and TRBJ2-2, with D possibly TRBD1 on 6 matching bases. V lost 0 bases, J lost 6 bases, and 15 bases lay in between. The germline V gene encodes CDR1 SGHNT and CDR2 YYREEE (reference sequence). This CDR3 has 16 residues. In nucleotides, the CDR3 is TGTGCCAGCAGCTTGGGGTCCAGGGGAGTTTCCGGGGAGCTGTTTTTT. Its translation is CASSLGSRGVSGELFF. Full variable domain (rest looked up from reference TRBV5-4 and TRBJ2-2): ETGVTQSPTHLIKTRGQQVTLRCSSQSGHNTVSWYQQALGQGPQFIFQYYREEENGRGNFPPRFSGLQFPNYSSELNVNALELDDSALYLCASSLGSRGVSGELFFGEGSRLTVL.

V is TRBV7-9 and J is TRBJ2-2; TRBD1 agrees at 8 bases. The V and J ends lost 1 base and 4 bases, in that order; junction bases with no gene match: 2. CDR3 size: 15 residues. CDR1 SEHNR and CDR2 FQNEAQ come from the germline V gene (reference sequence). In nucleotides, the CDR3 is TGTGCCAGCAGCTTAGACAGGGGGAGCACCGGGGAGCTGTTTTTT. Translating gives CASSLDRGSTGELFF.

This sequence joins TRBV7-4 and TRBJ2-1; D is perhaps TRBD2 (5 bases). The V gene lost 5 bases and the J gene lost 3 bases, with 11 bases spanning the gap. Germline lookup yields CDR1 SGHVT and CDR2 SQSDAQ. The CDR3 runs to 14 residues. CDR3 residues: CASSASGFYNEQFF. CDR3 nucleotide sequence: TGTGCCAGCAGCGCTTCGGGGTTCTACAATGAGCAGTTCTTC.

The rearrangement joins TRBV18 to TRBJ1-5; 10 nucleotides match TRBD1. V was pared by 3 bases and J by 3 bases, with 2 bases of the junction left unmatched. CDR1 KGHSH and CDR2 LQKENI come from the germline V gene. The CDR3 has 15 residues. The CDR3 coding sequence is TGTGCCAGCTCACCTGGGACAGGGGTCAATCAGCCCCAGCATTTT. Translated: CASSPGTGVNQPQHF.

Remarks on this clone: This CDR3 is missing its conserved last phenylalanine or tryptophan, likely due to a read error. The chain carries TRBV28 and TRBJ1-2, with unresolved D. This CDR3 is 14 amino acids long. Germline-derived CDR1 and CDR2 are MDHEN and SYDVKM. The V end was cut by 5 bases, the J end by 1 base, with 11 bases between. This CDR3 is CASSPQQINYGYTL. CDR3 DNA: TGTGCCAGCAGTCCTCAGCAGATTAACTATGGCTACACCCTC.

The CDR3 sequence: CASRRGGGAHEQYF. CDR3 nucleotide sequence: TGTGCCAGCAGGAGAGGCGGGGGGGCCCACGAGCAGTACTTC. J is TRBJ2-7 and V is TRBV13; 9 bases align to TRBD2. V shed 6 bases and J 5 bases; nucleotides not matched to a gene: 8. The CDR3 spans 14 residues. Germline assignment: CDR1 PRHDT and CDR2 FYEKMQ (reference sequence).

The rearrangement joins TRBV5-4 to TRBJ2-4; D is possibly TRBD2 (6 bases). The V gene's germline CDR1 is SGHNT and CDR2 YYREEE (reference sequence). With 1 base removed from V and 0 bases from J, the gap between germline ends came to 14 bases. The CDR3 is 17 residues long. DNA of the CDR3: TGTGCCAGCAGCTTGAGTAGCGGAGCCCTAGCCAAAAACATTCAGTACTTC. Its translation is CASSLSSGALAKNIQYF.

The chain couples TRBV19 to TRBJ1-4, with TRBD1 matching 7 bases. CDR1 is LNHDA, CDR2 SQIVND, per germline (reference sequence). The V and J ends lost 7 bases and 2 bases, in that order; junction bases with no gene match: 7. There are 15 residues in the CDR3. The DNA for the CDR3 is TGTGCCAGTAACACAGACAGGGCCACTAATGAAAAACTGTTTTTT. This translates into CASNTDRATNEKLFF.

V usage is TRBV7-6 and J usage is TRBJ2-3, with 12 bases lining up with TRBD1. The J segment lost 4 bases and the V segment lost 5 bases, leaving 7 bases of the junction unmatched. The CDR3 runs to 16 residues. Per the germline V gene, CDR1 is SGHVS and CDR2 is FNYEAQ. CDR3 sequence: CASSIGTGGAADTQYF. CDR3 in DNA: TGTGCCAGCAGCATCGGGACAGGGGGCGCCGCAGATACGCAGTATTTT.